In its sample, the clone carrying this T cell receptor (beta chain) was seen many times. This CDR3 region has 15 residues. Germline lookup yields CDR1 LNHDA and CDR2 SQIVND (reference sequence). V gave up 5 bases and J gave up 3 bases, with 16 bases separating them. One entry per CDR3 protein, called by TCRdb with MiXCR from the 5' RACE reads. Here the sample spans under 40,000 distinct CDR3 sequences, about 13% being singletons. The entry originates in a study of neurological immune-mediated disorders. Stated time point: longitudinal time-point 2. This clonotype was sampled from a woman between 35 and 50 years old in good health. Sequencing input: PBMCs. J is TRBJ1-2 and V is TRBV19; a possible D gene is TRBD1 (6 bases). CDR3 sequence: CASSGVGASDYGYTF. CDR3 DNA sequence: TGTGCCAGTAGTGGAGTGGGGGCCAGTGACTATGGCTACACCTTC.